Listed below are T cell receptor beta chains from one sample, sequenced in a study of blood T cell repertoires in COVID-19. Assay: immunoSEQ multiplex PCR; the TCRdb copy retains only in-frame clones and omits some. The sample holds roughly 120,000 clones; 70% to 80% are singletons and the top ten take under 3%. The sample comprised peripheral blood. The receptors were gathered from a man aged 50 or older with acute or convalescent COVID-19. CDR3s include the opening cysteine and the closing phenylalanine or tryptophan. A D gene is named only where the DNA matches it firmly.

d_call | j_call | v_call | cdr3_nt | cdr3_aa
TRBD1 | TRBJ2-2 | TRBV6-5 | TGTGCCAGCAGTAGTACAGGGGCGGACACCGGGGAGCTGTTTTTT | CASSSTGADTGELFF
NA | TRBJ2-5 | TRBV28 | TGTGCCAGCAGCATCACGGGAGAGGGGGAGACCCAGTACTTC | CASSITGEGETQYF
NA | TRBJ1-1 | TRBV11-2 | TGTGCCAGCAGCTTAGCAGGTAGACAGGTCCTGAACACTGAAGCTTTCTTT | CASSLAGRQVLNTEAFF
TRBD1 | TRBJ1-4 | TRBV19 | TGTGCCAGTAGTATGAGGCTGACAGGGCCTAATGAAAAACTGTTTTTT | CASSMRLTGPNEKLFF
NA | TRBJ2-1 | TRBV19 | TGTGCCAGTAGTATAGGGAGGAATAGGAATGAGCAGTTCTTC | CASSIGRNRNEQFF
TRBD1 | TRBJ2-1 | TRBV5-5 | TGTGCCAGCAGCCTTACCGGGACAGGGGGGGGAACAGGTGAGCAGTTCTTC | CASSLTGTGGGTGEQFF
TRBD1 | TRBJ1-6 | TRBV9 | TGTGCCAGCAGCCCCGGACAGGGGAAAAATTCACCCCTCCACTTT | CASSPGQGKNSPLHF
TRBD1 | TRBJ1-5 | TRBV28 | TGTGCCACCGCGGCGGGACAGTATGGTCAGCCCCAGCATTTT | CATAAGQYGQPQHF
TRBD1 | TRBJ1-5 | TRBV27 | TGTGCCAGCAGTTCAGGACAGGGGATCCCTTTTAGCAATCAGCCCCAGCATTTT | CASSSGQGIPFSNQPQHF
NA | TRBJ1-4 | TRBV5-5 | TGTGCCAGCACCCGGGCGGCGGGGGGGAGTGAAAAACTGTTTTTT | CASTRAAGGSEKLFF
NA | TRBJ2-3 | TRBV27 | TGTGCCAGCAGTGTTTCCGGGACAAAGGGTTCTGATACGCAGTATTTT | CASSVSGTKGSDTQYF
TRBD1 | TRBJ1-2 | TRBV6-5 | TGTGCCAGCAGAACCGGACAGGGCAGGAGCTATGGCTACACCTTC | CASRTGQGRSYGYTF
NA | TRBJ2-1 | TRBV21-1 | TGTGCCAGCAGCAAACTCCCCGGACAGGCCCGCCCTAAAAGCTCCTACAATGAGCAGTTCTTC | CASSKLPGQARPKSSYNEQFF
TRBD1 | TRBJ2-7 | TRBV30 | TGTGCCTGGGTGCCGGGACAGGGCTCCTACGAGCAGTACTTC | CAWVPGQGSYEQYF